This T cell receptor (beta chain) stems from a study of T cell clones after liver transplantation. Study as a whole: Blood was drawn pre-transplant, before withdrawal, and after full or failed withdrawal. General observations from the study: Rather than being deleted, graft donor-reactive T cells may have moved into the graft. Compared with third party-reactive sequences, donor-reactive ones declined more, independent of withdrawal success. These preliminary findings come from unstandardized post-transplant sampling times.

V lost 5 bases to trimming and J lost 3 bases; unmatched junction nucleotides: 6. CDR3 length: 16 residues. Germline-derived CDR1 and CDR2 are SGHTA and FQGTGA. The protocol was immunoSEQ multiplex PCR, while the TCRdb copy is restricted to in-frame clones and leaves out a portion. The data show 70,000 to 80,000 clones, under 95% seen once. Concerning this clone: Antigen: not known.

The chain carries TRBV7-3 and TRBJ2-3; 12 nucleotides agree with TRBD2. The TCR comes from a human donor who received a liver transplant. Sequencing was performed on CD4+ T cells from blood, taken before liver transplant. This CDR3 reads CASSIGTSGLTDTQYF. CDR3 DNA sequence: TGTGCCAGCAGCATTGGGACTAGCGGGTTAACAGATACGCAGTATTTT.